This record looks at one T cell receptor beta chain sequence and its context. Both 60 Vbeta primers and 13 Jbeta primers went into the PCR. Assay used: immunoSEQ multiplex PCR; TCRdb lists only in-frame clones, some missing. Of roughly 200,000 clones in the sample, around 74% were seen once. These data come from a study of cytomegalovirus exposure and HLA in healthy donors. This CDR3 has 15 residues. V was clipped by 3 bases and J by 1 base; unmatched bases: 2. Germline V gene lookup returns CDR1 SGHDT and CDR2 YYEEEE. The chain uses TRBV5-6 and TRBJ1-3; 9 bases fit TRBD1. Sample: PBMCs. This receptor was identified in a girl between 10 and 17 years old in good health and CMV-seropositive. CDR3 in amino acids: CASSSGTGSGNTIYF. In DNA, the CDR3 is TGTGCCAGCAGCTCCGGGACAGGGTCTGGAAACACCATATATTTT. The whole variable domain, remainder taken from reference TRBV5-6 and TRBJ1-3, is DAGVTQSPTHLIKTRGQQVTLRCSPKSGHDTVSWYQQALGQGPQFIFQYYEEEERQRGNFPDRFSGHQFPNYSSELNVNALLLGDSALYLCASSSGTGSGNTIYFGEGSWLTVV.